Presented here are 25 T cell receptor beta chains from one specimen sequenced in a study of blood T cells in healthy people across ages. Using a J-beta primer mix together with a sample-barcoded 5' primer, a second PCR was run for about 7 to 12 cycles. TCRdb passed the 5' RACE reads through MiXCR, listing each CDR3 protein once. The sample yields roughly 830,000 distinct CDR3 sequences, 60% to 80% seen once. Sequenced: blood. The source is a young man in good health.

The CDR3 DNA reads TGTGCCAGCAGGAAGGGCGGGCACGAGCAGTACTTC. This encodes CASRKGGHEQYF. This sequence joins TRBV6-2 or TRBV6-3 and TRBJ2-7; D is perhaps TRBD2 (5 bases). The V end was cut by 6 bases, the J end by 5 bases, with 11 bases between. The CDR3 runs 12 residues. Germline V gene lookup returns CDR1 MNHEY and CDR2 SVGEGT.

As regards this clonotype: The junction departs from germline at one end; a sequencing error may be responsible. V and J are TRBV7-6 and TRBJ2-3, with 13 bases fitting TRBD2. The CDR3 is made up of 17 amino acids. Germline V gene sequence: CDR1 SGHVS, CDR2 FNYEAQ. The CDR3 nucleotides are TGTGCCAGCAGCGTGGGGACTAGCGGGGCTAGCACGGATACGCAGTATTTT. Its protein is CASSVGTSGASTDTQYF.

This clonotype was recorded once. V usage is TRBV10-3 and J usage is TRBJ2-6; no clear D gene. V lost 2 bases and J lost 0, with 8 bases in between. The germline CDR1 and CDR2 sequences are ENHRY and SYGVKD. The CDR3 has 16 amino acids. The CDR3 loop reads CAISEPRLSGANVLTF. The DNA for the CDR3 is TGTGCCATCAGTGAGCCACGCCTCTCTGGGGCCAACGTCCTGACTTTC.

This clonotype was seen only a few times. The chain recombines TRBV6-1 with TRBJ2-6, with 14 nucleotides matching TRBD2. V was pared by 6 bases and J by 0 bases, with 10 bases of the junction left unmatched. There are 20 residues in the CDR3. From germline, CDR1 is MNHNS and CDR2 SASEGT. Here the CDR3 DNA reads TGTGCCAGCAGCTCAGGACTAGCGGGGGGCCCCGGCTCTGGGGCCAACGTCCTGACTTTC. Its protein product is CASSSGLAGGPGSGANVLTF.

The chain carries TRBV5-1 and TRBJ2-7; unclear D gene. The length of the CDR3 is 15 residues. The V end lost 4 bases, the J end lost 0 bases, and 14 bases lay between the germline ends. Per the germline V gene, CDR1 is SGHRS and CDR2 is YFSETQ. CDR3 coding DNA: TGCGCCAGCAGCACATCGGACGGGTACTCCTACGAGCAGTACTTC. Protein: CASSTSDGYSYEQYF.

The rearrangement joins TRBV20-1 to TRBJ2-3; 12 bases align to TRBD1. V lost 5 bases, J lost 0 bases, and 12 bases stayed unmatched. The length of the CDR3 is 18 residues. Germline V gene sequence: CDR1 DFQATT, CDR2 SNEGSKA (reference sequence). The CDR3: CSAPHSLGQGASTDTQYF. DNA of the CDR3: TGCAGTGCTCCGCATAGTCTGGGACAGGGGGCAAGCACAGATACGCAGTATTTT.

The chain has TRBV5-1 and TRBJ2-6, with D possibly matching TRBD1 (5 bases). The CDR3 has 17 residues. The ends were cut back, 6 bases at V and 1 base at J, with 17 bases in the middle. The germline CDR1 and CDR2 sequences are SGHRS and YFSETQ. The CDR3 protein is CASTPSTAASGANVLTF. For the CDR3, the DNA is TGCGCCAGCACCCCATCGACAGCCGCATCTGGGGCCAACGTCCTGACTTTC.

This clonotype appeared a few times. The chain joins TRBV7-9 to TRBJ1-2; D call uncertain. In germline, CDR1 is SEHNR, CDR2 FQNEAQ (reference sequence). CDR3 length: 14 residues. The germline V and J ends were trimmed by 6 bases and 4 bases, with 15 bases remaining between them. The CDR3 loop reads CASRLGRGGYGYTF. The DNA of the CDR3 is TGTGCCAGCAGGCTCGGGCGCGGTGGCTATGGCTACACCTTC.

The chain is built from TRBV6-1 and TRBJ2-1; 11 positions agree with TRBD2. Germline V gene sequence: CDR1 MNHNS, CDR2 SASEGT. J was trimmed by 6 bases and V by 6 bases; bases with no gene match: 13. CDR3 length equals 17 residues. The CDR3 loop reads CASSRQEASGGFNEQFF. For the CDR3, the DNA is TGTGCCAGCAGCCGTCAGGAGGCTAGCGGGGGGTTCAATGAGCAGTTCTTC.

The chain joins TRBV29-1 to TRBJ2-7; D is possibly TRBD1 (5 bases). The end of the DNA is better explained by TRBJ2-5, so the J call may be wrong. Germline lookup yields CDR1 SQVTM and CDR2 ANQGSEA. This CDR3 has 15 residues. The CDR3 DNA reads as TGCAGCGCTGGTTTTCCCCGACCCAGGGAAGAGACCCAGTACTTC. This codes for CSAGFPRPREETQYF.

In its sample, this clonotype was seen a few times. V and J are TRBV4-2 and TRBJ2-1; no clear D gene. The V and J ends lost 4 bases and 6 bases respectively, with 22 bases between them. In germline, CDR1 is LGHNA, CDR2 YNFKEQ. The CDR3 contains 17 residues. The CDR3: CASSLTDPGPLFNEQFF. The CDR3, as DNA: TGTGCCAGCAGCCTCACGGACCCGGGTCCGTTATTCAATGAGCAGTTCTTC.

This chain links TRBV20-1 with TRBJ1-2; D gene unclear. Germline-derived CDR1 and CDR2 are DFQATT and SNEGSKA (reference sequence). With 2 bases removed from V and 2 bases from J, the gap between germline ends came to 9 bases. CDR3 size: 13 residues. The DNA for the CDR3 is TGCAGTGCTAGACCCCAGAGCAACTATGGCTACACCTTC. Translation gives CSARPQSNYGYTF.

The chain is built from TRBV7-6 and TRBJ2-1, with a possible D match to TRBD2 (6 bases). This CDR3 has 15 amino acids. The germline V gene has CDR1 SGHVS and CDR2 FNYEAQ. V lost 4 bases and J lost 7, with 17 bases in between. The CDR3 reads CASSSTLGGVNEQFF. The CDR3 nucleotides are TGTGCCAGCAGCTCCACTCTGGGGGGTGTAAATGAGCAGTTCTTC. Drawing the rest from reference TRBV7-6 and TRBJ2-1, the complete variable domain is GAGVSQSPRYKVTKRGQDVALRCDPISGHVSLYWYRQALGQGPEFLTYFNYEAQQDKSGLPNDRFSAERPEGSISTLTIQRTEQRDSAMYRCASSSTLGGVNEQFFGPGTRLTVL.

The chain joins TRBV6-5 to TRBJ2-1; D may be TRBD2 (6 bases). CDR1 and CDR2 (germline): MNHEY, SVGAGI. This CDR3 region has 15 residues. V lost 3 bases and J lost 4, with 13 bases in between. CDR3: CASSYGGAYYNEQFF. The CDR3 DNA sequence: TGTGCCAGCAGTTATGGAGGGGCCTATTACAATGAGCAGTTCTTC.

The chain combines TRBV9 with TRBJ2-3, with a weak D call TRBD2 (6 bases). The germline V gene encodes CDR1 SGDLS and CDR2 YYNGEE. The CDR3 runs 15 residues. V was clipped by 0 bases and J by 4 bases, with 12 bases between them. CDR3 region: CASSVVGGYSDTQYF. The CDR3 nucleotides are TGTGCCAGCAGCGTAGTTGGAGGGTATTCAGATACGCAGTATTTT.

This clonotype has just a few counts. The chain recombines TRBV4-3 with TRBJ1-2, with 8 bases fitting TRBD1. Trimming took 4 bases from V and 8 from J; bases not matched to a gene: 6. This CDR3 is built from 13 residues. Germline CDR1 LGHNA, CDR2 YSLEER. The CDR3 protein is CASSPQDRAGYTF. The DNA for the CDR3 is TGCGCCAGCAGCCCACAGGACAGGGCCGGCTACACCTTC.

V usage is TRBV9 and J usage is TRBJ1-1, with a tentative D call TRBD1 (5 bases). This CDR3 has 15 residues. The V gene lost 4 bases and the J gene lost 1 base, with 14 bases spanning the gap. Germline loops: CDR1 SGDLS, CDR2 YYNGEE. The chain's CDR3 is CASSPQLQGNTEAFF. CDR3 in DNA: TGTGCCAGCAGCCCGCAGTTGCAGGGGAACACTGAAGCTTTCTTT.

This CDR3 is CSVDADNLADTQYF. The CDR3 nucleotides read TGCAGCGTTGATGCCGATAACCTAGCGGATACGCAGTATTTT. The chain uses TRBV29-1 and TRBJ2-3, with a weak D call TRBD2 (6 bases). The germline CDR1 and CDR2 sequences are SQVTM and ANQGSEA. CDR3 length equals 14 residues. The V end was cut by 3 bases, the J end by 6 bases, with 16 bases between.

This clonotype was counted between two and nine times. The rearrangement uses TRBV5-1 and TRBJ1-2, with D perhaps matching TRBD1 (5 bases). This CDR3 region has 15 residues. Germline V CDR1 and CDR2: SGHRS, YFSETQ. V lost 0 bases to trimming and J lost 0 bases, with 9 bases between them. The DNA for the CDR3 is TGCGCCAGCAGCTTGGATGTCAGGGCTAACTATGGCTACACCTTC. This sequence encodes CASSLDVRANYGYTF.

There are a few counts of this clonotype. This chain uses TRBV29-1 with TRBJ2-1, with 8 bases that match TRBD2. CDR3 length equals 15 residues. Germline V lookup: CDR1 SQVTM, CDR2 ANQGSEA. V gave up 2 bases and J gave up 10 bases; unmatched junction bases: 13. The CDR3 spells CSVEILAVGAEEQFF. The CDR3 DNA follows: TGCAGCGTTGAAATACTAGCGGTGGGCGCGGAAGAGCAGTTCTTC.

This sequence joins TRBV10-3 and TRBJ2-1, with 11 bases identical to TRBD2. The CDR3 sequence is 17 residues long. J gave up 0 bases and V 6 bases, and 7 bases lay outside the gene matches. Germline V gene sequence: CDR1 ENHRY, CDR2 SYGVKD. The CDR3 coding sequence is TGTGCCATCAGCACGGGACTAGCGGCTAGCTCCTACAATGAGCAGTTCTTC. Amino acid sequence: CAISTGLAASSYNEQFF.

The chain couples TRBV7-8 to TRBJ2-1; D is uncertain. The CDR3 covers 16 residues. The germline V gene encodes CDR1 SGHVS and CDR2 FQNEAQ. The V gene lost 1 base and the J gene lost 4 bases, with 14 bases spanning the gap. CDR3 residues: CASSLVWTPRYNEQFF. The CDR3 coding sequence is TGTGCCAGCAGCTTAGTGTGGACCCCCCGGTACAATGAGCAGTTCTTC.

The chain joins TRBV5-1 to TRBJ2-5, with TRBD1 matching over 7 bases. The DNA matches TRBJ2-7 better at its end, which makes the J call doubtful. Germline V gene data show CDR1 as SGHRS and CDR2 as YFSETQ. The CDR3 runs to 15 residues. The CDR3 loop reads CASSPPGTERYEQYF. The CDR3 DNA sequence: TGCGCCAGCAGCCCGCCGGGGACAGAAAGGTACGAGCAGTACTTC.

Worth noting for this clonotype: One end of the junction is discordant with germline, which a read error may explain. J is TRBJ1-4 and V is TRBV12-3 or TRBV12-4; D remains ambiguous. The CDR3 is 14 amino acids. The CDR3 nucleotides are TGTGCCAACAGTTTCCCCGCAGGAGATGAAAAACTGTTTTTT. Encoded protein: CANSFPAGDEKLFF.

The rearrangement links TRBV4-2 to TRBJ1-4; TRBD1 might be the D (5 bases). V lost 4 bases and J 8 bases, leaving 23 bases between the germline ends. The CDR3 has 17 residues. Germline V lookup: CDR1 LGHNA, CDR2 YNFKEQ. DNA for the CDR3: TGTGCCAGCAGCCGCCCTTCGCCCGGGGGAGAGAGAGAAAAACTGTTTTTT. Protein sequence: CASSRPSPGGEREKLFF.